The clone carrying this TCR beta chain was found a few times. Sequencing used immunoSEQ multiplex PCR; TCRdb keeps in-frame clones, though not all of them. Of approximately 490,000 clones in the sample, roughly nine tenths are singletons; the top ten hold approximately 8%. These data belong to a study of blood T cell repertoires in COVID-19. CDR3 size: 14 residues. V shed 3 bases and J shed 6 bases, with 9 bases lying between them. CDR1 and CDR2 (germline): SGHTA, FQGNSA. Enrolled through a virtual design, the participants were between roughly 18 and 90 years of age and came from about two dozen US areas.

The chain links TRBV7-2 to TRBJ1-6; D remains unclear. This TCR was recovered from an older woman who had recovered from COVID-19. Sequencing was performed on PBMCs or T cells enriched from blood (not recorded which). The CDR3 spells CASSLNFFNSPLHF. The CDR3 nucleotides are TGTGCCAGCAGCTTGAACTTCTTTAATTCACCCCTCCACTTT.